These T cell receptor beta chains were read from a single sample in a study of shared clonotypes between healthy human individuals. The protocol was immunoSEQ multiplex PCR, while the TCRdb copy is restricted to in-frame clones and leaves out a portion. The sample yields approximately 470,000 clones, about 72% seen once. What was sequenced was PBMCs. The receptors originated from a woman between 35 and 50 years old in good health. Some clones in this sample may be carry-over from other donors' samples. Each CDR3 is given with its conserved first and last residue. A D gene is named only where the DNA matches it firmly. Clone size, where shown, is once, few, many, or a class for clones that have expanded.

>.|TRBV2|TRBJ1-1|.
TGTGCCAGCAGTGGGGGCCGGGGACACACTGAAGCTTTCTTT
CASSGGRGHTEAFF
>.|TRBV4-3|TRBJ2-1|.
TGCGCCAGCAGCCAAGACTGGCGGACTACCTACAATGAGCAGTTCTTC
CASSQDWRTTYNEQFF
>.|TRBV7-2|TRBJ2-1|.
TGTGCCTCCCGCCGACAGAATGAGCAGTTCTTC
CASRRQNEQFF
>few|TRBV28|TRBJ1-2|.
TGTGCCAGCACCACAGGTATTCACCACTATGGCTACACCTTC
CASTTGIHHYGYTF
>once|TRBV4-3|TRBJ2-5|.
TGCGCCAGCAGCCAAGATTGGGGGACAACAGAGACCCAGTACTTC
CASSQDWGTTETQYF
>.|TRBV2|TRBJ1-1|TRBD1
TGTGCCAGCAAAACAGGGGGCAGGTACACTGAAGCTTTCTTT
CASKTGGRYTEAFF
>.|TRBV18|TRBJ2-1|TRBD1
TGTGCCAGCTCACCACGTCAGGGGGCCTACAATGAGCAGTTCTTC
CASSPRQGAYNEQFF
>once|TRBV15|TRBJ2-7|.
TGTGCCACCAGCAGCTCGGTAGGGACCTACTACGAGCAGTACTTC
CATSSSVGTYYEQYF
>.|TRBV7-3|TRBJ2-3|.
TGTGCCAGCAGCTCAGCGGGTTACACAGATACGCAGTATTTT
CASSSAGYTDTQYF
>.|TRBV5-4|TRBJ1-1|TRBD1
TGTGCCAGCAGCCCTCCACAGGGGGCGGACACTGAAGCTTTCTTT
CASSPPQGADTEAFF
>.|TRBV6-6|TRBJ1-5|.
TGTGCCAGCAGCTCCCTTCTCATCGGGGGCAGTCAGCCCCAGCATTTT
CASSSLLIGGSQPQHF
>.|TRBV10-1|TRBJ2-1|.
TGCGCCAGCAGTAGCCCAACGGGGAGGGAGCAGTTCTTC
CASSSPTGREQFF
>few|TRBV25-1|TRBJ2-2|TRBD2
TGTGCCAGCAGTCCTAGCGGGGACACCGGGGAGCTGTTTTTT
CASSPSGDTGELFF
>.|TRBV28|TRBJ2-3|.
TGTGCCAGCAGCCCCGGATCATCTGATACGCAGTATTTT
CASSPGSSDTQYF
>.|TRBV14|TRBJ2-3|.
TGTGCCAGCAGCCAAGATATAGGGAGAGGGGGTACGCAGTATTTT
CASSQDIGRGGTQYF
>.|TRBV11-2|TRBJ2-7|.
TGTGCCAGCAGCCTACTCCCCCAGGGGACTCTCCCCCGGGAGCAGTACTTC
CASSLLPQGTLPREQYF
>many|TRBV27|TRBJ2-1|.
TGTGCCAGCAGTCGCCCCTCCTACAATGAGCAGTTCTTC
CASSRPSYNEQFF
>.|TRBV19|TRBJ2-2|TRBD1
TGTGCCAGCATAGGACAGGACAACACCGGGGAGCTGTTTTTT
CASIGQDNTGELFF
>.|TRBV28|TRBJ2-2|TRBD1
TGTGCCAGCAAAACCGGGACAGCCCACACCGGGGAGCTGTTTTTT
CASKTGTAHTGELFF
>.|TRBV2|TRBJ2-5|.
TGCGCCAGCAGGACCCAGACAGGGACGGGGGGAGAGACCCAGTACTTC
CASRTQTGTGGETQYF
>once|TRBV5-1|TRBJ2-6|.
TGCGCCAGCAGCTTGGGGCGCTCTGGGGCCAACGTCCTGACTTTC
CASSLGRSGANVLTF
>.|TRBV7-8|TRBJ1-5|.
TGTGCCAGCAGCCTCCGGGACACATATCAGCCCCAGCATTTT
CASSLRDTYQPQHF
>once|TRBV20-1|TRBJ2-5|.
TGCAGTGCTATAAGTCAAGAGACCCAGTACTTC
CSAISQETQYF
>.|TRBV28|TRBJ2-5|.
TGTGCCAGCAGTTTCGCTACTAAAGGAGAGACCCAGTACTTC
CASSFATKGETQYF
>.|TRBV2|TRBJ2-7|.
TGTGCCAGCGGAAACTACGAGCAGTACTTC
CASGNYEQYF
>.|TRBV12-5|TRBJ2-3|.
TGTGCTAGTGGTCTAGCAGGACGGGGTACGCAGTATTTT
CASGLAGRGTQYF
>few|TRBV19|TRBJ1-5|TRBD1
TGTGCCAGTAGTGGGCAGGGGGCGATGGGCAATCAGCCCCAGCATTTT
CASSGQGAMGNQPQHF
>.|TRBV7-9|TRBJ1-4|.
TGTGCCAGCAGCCCCCGAGGGGGTGAAAAACTGTTTTTT
CASSPRGGEKLFF
>.|TRBV5-8|TRBJ2-3|.
TGTGCCAGCAGCTTGAGCAGCGTGGATACGCAGTATTTT
CASSLSSVDTQYF
>.|TRBV30|TRBJ1-2|.
TGTGCCTGGAGGGTTTTCTATGGCTACACCTTC
CAWRVFYGYTF
>.|TRBV4-2|TRBJ1-2|.
TGTGCCAGCAGCAACCATGGGGTCAAGTATGGCTACACCTTC
CASSNHGVKYGYTF
>.|TRBV5-4|TRBJ2-2|.
TGTGCCAGCAGCCACCGGAGTAGCGGCAACACCGGGGAGCTGTTTTTT
CASSHRSSGNTGELFF
>many|TRBV28|TRBJ2-1|TRBD2
TGTGCCAGCAGTTCCTCAAGCGGGAGCTCCTACAATGAGCAGTTCTTC
CASSSSSGSSYNEQFF
>few|TRBV6-4|TRBJ1-1|.
TGTGCCAGCAGTGGGCAGGGATTTACTGAAGCTTTCTTT
CASSGQGFTEAFF
>.|TRBV14|TRBJ1-1|.
TGTGCCAGCAGCCAGGGGAGGGCCACTGAAGCTTTCTTT
CASSQGRATEAFF
>.|TRBV4-1|TRBJ1-1|.
TGCGCCAGCAGAGGCCCCCTAAAGAACACTGAAGCTTTCTTT
CASRGPLKNTEAFF
>.|TRBV18|TRBJ1-5|TRBD1
TGTGCCAGCTCACCATCCGGGACAGGGGGCAGCCAGCCCCAGCATTTT
CASSPSGTGGSQPQHF
>once|TRBV6-5|TRBJ2-7|.
TGTGCCAGCAGTTACTCAAACCCGCCATACGAGCAGTACTTC
CASSYSNPPYEQYF
>.|TRBV30|TRBJ2-1|TRBD2
TGTGCCTGGGGACTAGCGGGAGCTGATGAGCAGTTCTTC
CAWGLAGADEQFF
>.|TRBV25-1|TRBJ1-4|TRBD1
TGTGCCAGCAGTGCCCAGACAGGGGGCTATGTTAATGAAAAACTGTTTTTT
CASSAQTGGYVNEKLFF
>.|TRBV7-9|TRBJ1-1|.
TGTGCCAGCAGCTTAGTGGTAGGGATGAGGACTGAAGCTTTCTTT
CASSLVVGMRTEAFF
>.|TRBV11-2|TRBJ2-7|.
TGTGCCAGCAGCTTAGGAGTTACCGAGCAGTACTTC
CASSLGVTEQYF
>.|TRBV19|TRBJ2-7|.
TGTGCCAGTAGTATTCCGGGGTCCTACGAGCAGTACTTC
CASSIPGSYEQYF
>.|TRBV6-1|TRBJ1-6|TRBD1
TGTGCCAGCAGTGTGGACAGGGGTGATTCACCCCTCCACTTT
CASSVDRGDSPLHF
>.|TRBV5-1|TRBJ2-7|.
TGCGCCAGCAGCTTGGAATTTCTAGACGAGCAGTACTTC
CASSLEFLDEQYF
>.|TRBV28|TRBJ2-7|.
TGTGCCAGCAGTGATCACTCCTACGAGCAGTACTTC
CASSDHSYEQYF
>.|TRBV4-1|TRBJ2-5|.
TGCGCCAGCAGCCAAGATGGCCAACCCCAAGAGACCCAGTACTTC
CASSQDGQPQETQYF
>.|TRBV9|TRBJ2-7|TRBD1
TGTGCCAGCAGCGCCGGACAGGGGTTTAGCGAGCAGTACTTC
CASSAGQGFSEQYF
>few|TRBV18|TRBJ1-5|TRBD1
TGTGCCAGCTCACCAGAGGGGGCCGGCCAGCCCCAGCATTTT
CASSPEGAGQPQHF
>.|TRBV4-3|TRBJ2-4|.
TGCGCCAGCAGCCAAGAATTTCTAGCCAAAAACATTCAGTACTTC
CASSQEFLAKNIQYF
>.|TRBV5-1|TRBJ1-3|TRBD1
TGCGCCAGCAGCTTGGGCCGGACAGGGGAAGAAAACACCATATATTTT
CASSLGRTGEENTIYF
>.|TRBV28|TRBJ1-6|.
TGTGCCAGCAGTTCCCCAGGGGTTAAGAATTCACCCCTCCACTTT
CASSSPGVKNSPLHF
>.|TRBV6-1|TRBJ2-3|TRBD2
TGTGCCAGCAGTACTAGCGGGAATACGCAGTATTTT
CASSTSGNTQYF
>.|TRBV21-1|TRBJ2-5|.
TGTGCCAGCAGCAAAGCCCAGGATCAAGAGACCCAGTACTTC
CASSKAQDQETQYF
>.|TRBV7-2|TRBJ1-2|TRBD1
TGTGCCAGCAGCTTAACTAGGGACAGCATTTATGGCTACACCTTC
CASSLTRDSIYGYTF
>.|TRBV2|TRBJ1-2|TRBD1
TGTGCCAGCAGGGGGACAGGGTCCTGCTACACCTTC
CASRGTGSCYTF
>.|TRBV7-9|TRBJ2-2|.
TGTGCCAGCAGCTTACCAGGGGCCGACACCGGGGAGCTGTTTTTT
CASSLPGADTGELFF
>.|TRBV18|TRBJ1-1|TRBD1
TGTGCCAGCTCACCGAAGGGGCAGGGGGCCGGGAACACTGAAGCTTTCTTT
CASSPKGQGAGNTEAFF
>.|TRBV29-1|TRBJ1-2|TRBD1
TGCAGCGTTGTGTCCGGGACAGGGGGGATTTTGGGTGGCTACACCTTC
CSVVSGTGGILGGYTF